This T cell receptor (beta chain) was identified during a study of cytomegalovirus exposure and HLA in healthy donors. Some clones are missing from TCRdb's copy, which holds only in-frame ones; the method was immunoSEQ multiplex PCR. Counted here are about 160,000 clones, nearly 90% occurring once; the ten biggest clones make up 4% to 5%. Notes on this clone: The antigen remains unidentified.

This CDR3 region has 14 residues. Looked up from germline, CDR1 is LNHDA and CDR2 is SQIVND (reference sequence). V lost 1 base to trimming and J lost 3 bases; unmatched junction nucleotides: 1. Study-wide findings and caveats: Published work reported that the classifier diagnosed cytomegalovirus status with high specificity and sensitivity. In vitro data verified a few CMV-associated chains as specific for CMV antigens. Altogether, more than 150 TCR beta chains were recorded as cytomegalovirus-associated.

The TCR was taken from a man aged 18 to 30 in good health and CMV-seropositive. Sequences were obtained from PBMCs. The chain joins TRBV19 to TRBJ2-7; 9 nucleotides align to TRBD2. CDR3 protein: CASSIVAGDYEQYF. The CDR3 bases are TGTGCCAGTAGTATAGTAGCGGGAGACTACGAGCAGTACTTC.